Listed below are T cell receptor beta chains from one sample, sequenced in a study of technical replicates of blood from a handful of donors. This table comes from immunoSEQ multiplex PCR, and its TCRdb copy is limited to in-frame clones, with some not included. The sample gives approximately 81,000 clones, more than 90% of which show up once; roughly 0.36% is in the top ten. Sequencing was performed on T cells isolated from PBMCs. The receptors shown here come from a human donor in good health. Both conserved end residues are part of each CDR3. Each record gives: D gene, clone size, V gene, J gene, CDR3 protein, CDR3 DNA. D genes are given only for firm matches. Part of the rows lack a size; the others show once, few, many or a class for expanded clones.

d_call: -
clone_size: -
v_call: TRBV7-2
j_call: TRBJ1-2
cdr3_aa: CASSFYRTDYGYTF
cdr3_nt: TGTGCCAGCAGCTTCTACAGAACCGATTATGGCTACACCTTC

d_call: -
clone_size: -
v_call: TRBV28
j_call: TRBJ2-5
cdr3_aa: CASSSRVLETQYF
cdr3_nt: TGTGCCAGCAGTTCCAGGGTGTTAGAGACCCAGTACTTC

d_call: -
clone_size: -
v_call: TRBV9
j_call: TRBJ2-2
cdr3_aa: CASSVDGVELFF
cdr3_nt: TGTGCCAGCAGCGTAGACGGGGTGGAGCTGTTTTTT

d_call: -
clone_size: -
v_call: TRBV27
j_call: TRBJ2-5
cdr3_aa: CASKGGQGALETQYF
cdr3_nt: TGTGCCAGCAAGGGGGGGCAGGGGGCTTTAGAGACCCAGTACTTC

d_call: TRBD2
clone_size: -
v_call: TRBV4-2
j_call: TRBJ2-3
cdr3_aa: CASRFRLAETDTQYF
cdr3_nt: TGTGCCAGCAGATTCAGACTAGCGGAGACAGATACGCAGTATTTT

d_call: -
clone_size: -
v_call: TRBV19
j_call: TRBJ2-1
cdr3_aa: CASSIPRLAYNEQFF
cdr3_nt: TGTGCCAGTAGTATTCCGCGACTAGCCTACAATGAGCAGTTCTTC

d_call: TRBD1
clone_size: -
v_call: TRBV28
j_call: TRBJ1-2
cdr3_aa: CASRRPTGDGDGYTF
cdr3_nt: TGTGCCAGCAGGAGACCGACAGGGGATGGGGATGGCTACACCTTC

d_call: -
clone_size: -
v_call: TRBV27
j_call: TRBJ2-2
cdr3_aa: CASSLAQREHTGELFF
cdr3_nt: TGTGCCAGCAGTTTAGCACAGAGGGAGCACACCGGGGAGCTGTTTTTT

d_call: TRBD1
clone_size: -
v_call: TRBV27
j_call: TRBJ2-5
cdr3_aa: CASSPGTGGETQYF
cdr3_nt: TGTGCCAGCAGTCCCGGGACAGGGGGAGAGACCCAGTACTTC

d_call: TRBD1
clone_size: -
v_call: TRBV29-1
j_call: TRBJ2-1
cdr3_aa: CSVRQGKDNEQFF
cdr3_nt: TGCAGCGTAAGACAGGGGAAGGACAATGAGCAGTTCTTC

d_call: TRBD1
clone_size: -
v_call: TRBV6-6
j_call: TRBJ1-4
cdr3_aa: CASSSGGMPNEKLFF
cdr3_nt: TGTGCCAGCAGTTCAGGGGGAATGCCGAATGAAAAACTGTTTTTT

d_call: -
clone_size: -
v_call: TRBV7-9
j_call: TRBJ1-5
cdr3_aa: CASSLGRDFNQPQHF
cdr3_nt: TGTGCCAGCAGCTTAGGGAGGGATTTCAATCAGCCCCAGCATTTT

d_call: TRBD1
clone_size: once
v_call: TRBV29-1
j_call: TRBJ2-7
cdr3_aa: CSVYDRGYEQYF
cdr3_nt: TGCAGCGTCTATGACAGGGGCTACGAGCAGTACTTC

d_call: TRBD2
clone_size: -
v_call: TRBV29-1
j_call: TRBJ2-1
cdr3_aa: CSARTLAGVYEQFF
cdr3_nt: TGCAGCGCCAGAACGCTAGCGGGAGTTTATGAGCAGTTCTTC

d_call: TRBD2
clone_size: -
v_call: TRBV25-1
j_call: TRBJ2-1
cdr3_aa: CASSGQGAGGDNEQFF
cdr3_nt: TGTGCCAGCAGTGGGCAAGGAGCGGGAGGGGACAATGAGCAGTTCTTC

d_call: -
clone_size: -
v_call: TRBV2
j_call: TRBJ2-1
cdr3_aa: CASNLGQVNEQFF
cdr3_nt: TGTGCCAGCAACCTAGGACAAGTCAATGAGCAGTTCTTC

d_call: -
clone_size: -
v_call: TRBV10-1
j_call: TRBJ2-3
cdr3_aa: CASSVEDTQYF
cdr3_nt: TGCGCCAGCAGTGTAGAAGATACGCAGTATTTT

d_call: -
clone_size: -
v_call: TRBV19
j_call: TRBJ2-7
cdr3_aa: CASSIQGREYEQYF
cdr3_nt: TGTGCCAGTAGTATACAAGGGCGGGAATACGAGCAGTACTTC

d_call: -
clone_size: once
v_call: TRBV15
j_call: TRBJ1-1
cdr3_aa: CATSRARNTEAFF
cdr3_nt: TGTGCCACCAGCAGAGCCCGGAACACTGAAGCTTTCTTT

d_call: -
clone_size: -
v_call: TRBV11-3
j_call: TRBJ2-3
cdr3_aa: CASSRRESTDTQYF
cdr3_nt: TGTGCCAGCTCTCGGCGGGAAAGCACAGATACGCAGTATTTT

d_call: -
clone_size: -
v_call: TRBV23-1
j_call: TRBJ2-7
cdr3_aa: CASLPVYEQYF
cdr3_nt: TGCGCCAGCCTCCCGGTGTACGAGCAGTACTTC

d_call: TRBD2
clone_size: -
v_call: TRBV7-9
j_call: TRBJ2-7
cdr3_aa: CASSPSGIHYEQYF
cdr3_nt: TGTGCCAGCAGCCCTAGCGGGATACATTACGAGCAGTACTTC

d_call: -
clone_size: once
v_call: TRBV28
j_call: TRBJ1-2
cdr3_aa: CASSGYRVIDYGYTF
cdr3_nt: TGTGCCAGCAGTGGCTACAGGGTTATTGACTATGGCTACACCTTC

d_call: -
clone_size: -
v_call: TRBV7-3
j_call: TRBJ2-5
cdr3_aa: CASSSGGGSETQYF
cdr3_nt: TGTGCCAGCAGCTCTGGGGGGGGCAGCGAGACCCAGTACTTC

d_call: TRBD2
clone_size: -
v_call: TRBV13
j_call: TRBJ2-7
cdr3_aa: CASSPTSGRPQSYEQYF
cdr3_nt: TGTGCCAGCAGCCCGACTAGCGGTAGACCCCAGAGCTACGAGCAGTACTTC

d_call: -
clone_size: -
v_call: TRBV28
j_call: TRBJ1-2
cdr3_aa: CASSLAGFYGYTF
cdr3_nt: TGTGCCAGCAGTTTAGCAGGGTTCTATGGCTACACCTTC

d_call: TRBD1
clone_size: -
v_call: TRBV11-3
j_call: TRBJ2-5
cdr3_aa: CASSFRTGGRETQYF
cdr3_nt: TGTGCCAGCAGCTTTAGGACAGGGGGACGTGAGACCCAGTACTTC

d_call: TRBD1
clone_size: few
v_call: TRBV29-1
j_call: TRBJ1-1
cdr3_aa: CSVEGDRGTEAFF
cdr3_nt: TGCAGCGTTGAAGGTGACAGGGGCACTGAAGCTTTCTTT

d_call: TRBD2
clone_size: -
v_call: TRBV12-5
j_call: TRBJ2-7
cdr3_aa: CASGTRGGAGEQYF
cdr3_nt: TGTGCTAGTGGTACGCGGGGAGGGGCAGGCGAGCAGTACTTC

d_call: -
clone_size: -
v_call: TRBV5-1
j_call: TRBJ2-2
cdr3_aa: CASSYRVPGELFF
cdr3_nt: TGCGCCAGCAGCTACAGGGTTCCCGGGGAGCTGTTTTTT